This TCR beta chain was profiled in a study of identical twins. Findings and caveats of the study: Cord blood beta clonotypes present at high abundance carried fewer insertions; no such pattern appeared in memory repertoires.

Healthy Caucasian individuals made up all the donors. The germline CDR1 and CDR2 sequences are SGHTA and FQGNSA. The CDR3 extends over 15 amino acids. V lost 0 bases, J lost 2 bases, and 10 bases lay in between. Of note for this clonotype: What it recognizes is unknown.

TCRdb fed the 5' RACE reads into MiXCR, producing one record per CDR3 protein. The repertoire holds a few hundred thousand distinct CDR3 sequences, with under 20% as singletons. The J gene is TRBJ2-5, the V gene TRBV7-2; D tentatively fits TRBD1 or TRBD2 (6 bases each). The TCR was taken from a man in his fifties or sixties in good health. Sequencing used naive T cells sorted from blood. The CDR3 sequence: CASSLARGRQETQYF. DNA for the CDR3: TGTGCCAGCAGCTTAGCAAGGGGGAGGCAAGAGACCCAGTACTTC.